In its sample, the clone carrying this T cell receptor (beta chain) was seen many times. The antigen is not known. CDR3 length: 15 amino acids. The germline V gene encodes CDR1 MNHEY and CDR2 SMNVEV (reference sequence). J lost 7 bases, V lost 0 bases, and 5 bases had no gene match. Stated time point: patch test 1, 2 weeks after DPC sensitization. Treatment described: therapeutic diphenylcyclopropenone sensitization with weekly scalp DPC. As processed by the authors: Across samples, TCR counts had a median of 95,638 and ranged from 23,224 to 690,600. One entry per CDR3 protein, called by TCRdb with MiXCR from the RACE reads. Clone size and V and J calls follow TCRdb, not the original study. The sample records 85,000 or so distinct CDR3 sequences, around 11% being singletons. The sample originates from a study of human T cells and chemical hapten exposure. Overall study results and limits: Controls had significantly fewer large CDR3 similarity clusters than were formed by expanded TCRs. TCRs at a frequency above 1 in 1000 stayed unchanged with DPC sensitization.

The chain joins TRBV27 to TRBJ2-1; 8 bases are a match to TRBD2. The sequenced sample was whole blood, obtained in connection with sensitization to the hapten diphenylcyclopropenone (DPC). The source is a woman in her forties or fifties with alopecia areata. Some clones in this sample may be carry-over from other donors' samples. CDR3: CASSLSSGIGNEQFF. Written as DNA, the CDR3 is TGTGCCAGCAGTTTATCTAGCGGGATCGGTAATGAGCAGTTCTTC.